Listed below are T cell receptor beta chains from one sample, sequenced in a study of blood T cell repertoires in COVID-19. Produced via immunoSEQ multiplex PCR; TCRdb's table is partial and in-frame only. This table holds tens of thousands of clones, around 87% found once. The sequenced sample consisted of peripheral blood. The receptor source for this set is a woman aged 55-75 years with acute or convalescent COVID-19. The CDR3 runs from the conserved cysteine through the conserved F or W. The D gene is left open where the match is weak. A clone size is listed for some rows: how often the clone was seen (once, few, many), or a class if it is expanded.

CDR3 DNA: TGCGCCAGCAGCCCAGGACTAGCGGGAGCGAGATTTTACAATGAGCAGTTCTTC
CDR3 protein: CASSPGLAGARFYNEQFF
clone size: -
J gene: TRBJ2-1
V gene: TRBV5-1
D gene: TRBD2

CDR3 DNA: TGTGCCAGCAGTTTATTGGCCCAGGACAGGGGGTATGGCTACACCTTC
CDR3 protein: CASSLLAQDRGYGYTF
clone size: -
J gene: TRBJ1-2
V gene: TRBV28
D gene: TRBD1

CDR3 DNA: TGCAGCGTTCCTGGACTAGCGGGGGGGTTCTCCTACAATGAGCAGTTCTTC
CDR3 protein: CSVPGLAGGFSYNEQFF
clone size: -
J gene: TRBJ2-1
V gene: TRBV29-1
D gene: TRBD2

CDR3 DNA: TGTGCCAGCAGTTTATTGGCTAGCGGGGGACATGAGCAGTTCTTC
CDR3 protein: CASSLLASGGHEQFF
clone size: -
J gene: TRBJ2-1
V gene: TRBV28
D gene: TRBD2

CDR3 DNA: TGTGCCATCAGGGCTAGCGGGGGGGCCTCGGGAACCGGGGAGCTGTTTTTT
CDR3 protein: CAIRASGGASGTGELFF
clone size: -
J gene: TRBJ2-2
V gene: TRBV10-3
D gene: TRBD2

CDR3 DNA: TGTGCCAGCAGCCCTACATCGGGGGGGAGCAATGAGCAGTTCTTC
CDR3 protein: CASSPTSGGSNEQFF
clone size: -
J gene: TRBJ2-1
V gene: TRBV9
D gene: TRBD2

CDR3 DNA: TGTGCCAGCAGCGTTCTAGCGACTCAAGAGACCCAGTACTTC
CDR3 protein: CASSVLATQETQYF
clone size: -
J gene: TRBJ2-5
V gene: TRBV11-2
D gene: -

CDR3 DNA: TGTGCCACCGGACCGGGACAGGGTGGCAACGTCCTGACTTTC
CDR3 protein: CATGPGQGGNVLTF
clone size: -
J gene: TRBJ2-6
V gene: TRBV24-1
D gene: TRBD1

CDR3 DNA: TGTGCCAGCAGCCAGATTAATTCACCCCTCCACTTT
CDR3 protein: CASSQINSPLHF
clone size: few
J gene: TRBJ1-6
V gene: TRBV6-5
D gene: -

CDR3 DNA: TGTGCCAGCAGCTACGACAGTAGCAATCAGCCCCAGCATTTT
CDR3 protein: CASSYDSSNQPQHF
clone size: -
J gene: TRBJ1-5
V gene: TRBV7-9
D gene: -